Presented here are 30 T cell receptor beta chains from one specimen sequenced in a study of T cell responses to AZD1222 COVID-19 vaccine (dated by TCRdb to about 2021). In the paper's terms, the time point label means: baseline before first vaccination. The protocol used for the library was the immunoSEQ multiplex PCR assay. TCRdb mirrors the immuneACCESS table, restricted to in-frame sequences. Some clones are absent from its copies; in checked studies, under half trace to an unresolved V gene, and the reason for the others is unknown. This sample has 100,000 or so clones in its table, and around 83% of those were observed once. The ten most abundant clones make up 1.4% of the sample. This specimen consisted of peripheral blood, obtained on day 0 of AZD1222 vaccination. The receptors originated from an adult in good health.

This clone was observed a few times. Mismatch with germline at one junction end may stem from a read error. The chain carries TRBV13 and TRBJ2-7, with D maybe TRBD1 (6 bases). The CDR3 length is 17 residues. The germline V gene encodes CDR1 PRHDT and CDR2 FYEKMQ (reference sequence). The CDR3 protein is CASSLGWGHEGTYEQYF. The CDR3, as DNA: TGTGCCAGCAGCCTAGGATGGGGACACGAAGGGACCTACGAGCAGTACTTC. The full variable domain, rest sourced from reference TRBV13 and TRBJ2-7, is AAGVIQSPRHLIKEKRETATLKCYPIPRHDTVYWYQQGPGQDPQFLISFYEKMQSDKGSIPDRFSAQQFSDYHSELNMSSLELGDSALYFCASSLGWGHEGTYEQYFGPGTRLTVT.

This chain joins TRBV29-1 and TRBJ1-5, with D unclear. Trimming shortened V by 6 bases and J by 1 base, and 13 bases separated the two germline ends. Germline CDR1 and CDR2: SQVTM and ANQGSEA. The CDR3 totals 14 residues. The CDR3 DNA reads TGCAGCGTAGCCCTAGGGAGCAGCAATCAGCCCCAGCATTTT. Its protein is CSVALGSSNQPQHF. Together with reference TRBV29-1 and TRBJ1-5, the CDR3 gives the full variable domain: SAVISQKPSRDICQRGTSLTIQCQVDSQVTMMFWYRQQPGQSLTLIATANQGSEATYESGFVIDKFPISRPNLTFSTLTVSNMSPEDSSIYLCSVALGSSNQPQHFGDGTRLSIL.

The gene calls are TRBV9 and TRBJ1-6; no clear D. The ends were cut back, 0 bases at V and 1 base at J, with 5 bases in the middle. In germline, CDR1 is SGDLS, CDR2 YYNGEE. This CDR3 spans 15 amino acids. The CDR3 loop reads CASSVDGSYNSPLHF. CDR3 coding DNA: TGTGCCAGCAGCGTAGATGGGTCCTATAATTCACCCCTCCACTTT.

CDR3 sequence (DNA): TGTGCCAGCAGTCCCGCCCGAACAGGGTGGACCCAGTACTTC. Protein sequence: CASSPARTGWTQYF. The chain recombines TRBV28 with TRBJ2-5; D might be TRBD1 (6 bases). V shed 5 bases and J shed 7 bases, with 17 bases lying between them. The length of the CDR3 is 14 residues. Germline V lookup: CDR1 MDHEN, CDR2 SYDVKM. Full variable domain (rest looked up from reference TRBV28 and TRBJ2-5): DVKVTQSSRYLVKRTGEKVFLECVQDMDHENMFWYRQDPGLGLRLIYFSYDVKMKEKGDIPEGYSVSREKKERFSLILESASTNQTSMYLCASSPARTGWTQYFGPGTRLLVL.

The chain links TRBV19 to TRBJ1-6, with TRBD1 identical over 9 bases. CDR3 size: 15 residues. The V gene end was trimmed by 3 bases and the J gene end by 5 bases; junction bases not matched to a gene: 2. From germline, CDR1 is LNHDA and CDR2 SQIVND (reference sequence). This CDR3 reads CASSIWTGDNSPLHF. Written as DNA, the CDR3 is TGTGCCAGTAGTATTTGGACAGGGGATAATTCACCCCTCCACTTT.

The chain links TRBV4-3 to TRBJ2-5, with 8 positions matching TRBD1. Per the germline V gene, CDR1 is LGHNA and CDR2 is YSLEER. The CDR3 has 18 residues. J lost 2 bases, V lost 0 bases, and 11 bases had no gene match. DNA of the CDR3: TGCGCCAGCAGCCAAGAGGTCCTGGGACAGGCGTTACAAGAGACCCAGTACTTC. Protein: CASSQEVLGQALQETQYF.

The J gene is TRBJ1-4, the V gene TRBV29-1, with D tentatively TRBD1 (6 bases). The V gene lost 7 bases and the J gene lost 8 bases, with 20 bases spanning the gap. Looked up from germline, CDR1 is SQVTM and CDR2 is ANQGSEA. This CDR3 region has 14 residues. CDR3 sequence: CSATRGGRSEKLFF. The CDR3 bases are TGCAGCGCCACCCGAGGGGGACGGTCCGAAAAACTGTTTTTT.

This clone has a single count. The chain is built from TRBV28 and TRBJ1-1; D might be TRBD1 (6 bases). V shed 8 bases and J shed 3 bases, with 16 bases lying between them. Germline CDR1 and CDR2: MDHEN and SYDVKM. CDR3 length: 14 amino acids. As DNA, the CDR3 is TGTGCCAGCGGACAGTTAACGGGGGACACTGAAGCTTTCTTT. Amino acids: CASGQLTGDTEAFF.

The CDR3 sequence: CASSAAGTGSPDTQYF. The DNA for the CDR3 is TGTGCCAGTAGTGCCGCCGGGACAGGGAGCCCAGATACGCAGTATTTT. J is TRBJ2-3 and V is TRBV19; 9 nucleotides line up with TRBD1. Germline-derived CDR1 and CDR2 are LNHDA and SQIVND (reference sequence). There are 16 residues in the CDR3. Germline trimming cut 5 bases from V and 4 bases from J; bases unmatched to any gene: 10.

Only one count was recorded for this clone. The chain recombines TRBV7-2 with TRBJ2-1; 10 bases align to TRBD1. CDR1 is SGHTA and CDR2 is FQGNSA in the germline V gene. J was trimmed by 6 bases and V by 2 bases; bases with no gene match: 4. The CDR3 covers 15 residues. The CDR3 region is CASSLRDRGINEQFF. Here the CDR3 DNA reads TGTGCCAGCAGCTTACGGGACAGGGGTATCAATGAGCAGTTCTTC.

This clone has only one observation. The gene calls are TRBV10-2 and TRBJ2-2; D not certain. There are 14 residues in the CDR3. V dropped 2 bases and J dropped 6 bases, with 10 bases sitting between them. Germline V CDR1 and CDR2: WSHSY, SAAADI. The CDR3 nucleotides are TGCGCCAGCAGTGAGAGGGCCGACGCCGGGGAGCTGTTTTTT. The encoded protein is CASSERADAGELFF.

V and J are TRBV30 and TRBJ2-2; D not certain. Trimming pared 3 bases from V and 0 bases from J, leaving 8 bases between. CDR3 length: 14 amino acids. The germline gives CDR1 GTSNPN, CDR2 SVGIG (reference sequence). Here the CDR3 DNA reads TGTGCCTGGAGAAACAGCCCGAACACCGGGGAGCTGTTTTTT. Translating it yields CAWRNSPNTGELFF.

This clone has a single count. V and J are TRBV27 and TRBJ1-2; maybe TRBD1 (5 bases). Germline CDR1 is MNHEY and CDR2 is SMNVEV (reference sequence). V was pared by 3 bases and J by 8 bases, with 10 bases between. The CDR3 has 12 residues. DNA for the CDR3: TGTGCCAGCAGTTTCCAGGGCGAGGGCTACACCTTC. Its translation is CASSFQGEGYTF.

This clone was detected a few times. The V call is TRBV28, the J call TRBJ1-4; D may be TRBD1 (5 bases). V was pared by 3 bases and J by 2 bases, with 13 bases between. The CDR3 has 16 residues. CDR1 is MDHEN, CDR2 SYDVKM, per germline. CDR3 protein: CASSFTVGLTNEKLFF. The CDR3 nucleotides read TGTGCCAGCAGTTTTACCGTGGGGCTGACTAATGAAAAACTGTTTTTT.

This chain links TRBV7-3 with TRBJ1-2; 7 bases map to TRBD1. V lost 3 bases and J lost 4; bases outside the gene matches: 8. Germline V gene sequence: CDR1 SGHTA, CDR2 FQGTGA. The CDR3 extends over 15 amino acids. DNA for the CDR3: TGTGCCAGCAGCTTTCGAATACAGGGGCCCTATGGCTACACCTTC. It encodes CASSFRIQGPYGYTF.

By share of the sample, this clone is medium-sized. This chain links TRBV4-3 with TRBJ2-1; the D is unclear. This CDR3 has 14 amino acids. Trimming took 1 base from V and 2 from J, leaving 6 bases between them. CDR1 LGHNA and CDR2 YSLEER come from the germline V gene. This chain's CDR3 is CASSQGAAYNEQFF. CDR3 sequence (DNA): TGCGCCAGCAGCCAAGGGGCCGCCTACAATGAGCAGTTCTTC.

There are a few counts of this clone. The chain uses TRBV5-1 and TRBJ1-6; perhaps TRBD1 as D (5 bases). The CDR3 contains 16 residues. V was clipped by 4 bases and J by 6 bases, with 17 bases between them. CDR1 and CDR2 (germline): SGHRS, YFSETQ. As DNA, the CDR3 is TGCGCCAGCAGCCCGGTTAATGCGGGGCCTAATTCACCCCTCCACTTT. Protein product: CASSPVNAGPNSPLHF.

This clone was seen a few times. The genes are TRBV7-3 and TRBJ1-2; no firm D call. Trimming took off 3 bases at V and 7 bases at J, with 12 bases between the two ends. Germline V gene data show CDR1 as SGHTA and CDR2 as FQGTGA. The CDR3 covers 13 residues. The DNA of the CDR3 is TGTGCCAGCAGCTTGTATCCCGAGAGTGGCTACACCTTC. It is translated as CASSLYPESGYTF.

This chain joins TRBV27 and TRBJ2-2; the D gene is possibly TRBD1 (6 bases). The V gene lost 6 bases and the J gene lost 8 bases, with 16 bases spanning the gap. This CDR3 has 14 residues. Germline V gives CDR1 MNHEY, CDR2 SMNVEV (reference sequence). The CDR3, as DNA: TGTGCCAGCAGCCTTGACAGGAGATGGGGGGAGCTGTTTTTT. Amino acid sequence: CASSLDRRWGELFF.

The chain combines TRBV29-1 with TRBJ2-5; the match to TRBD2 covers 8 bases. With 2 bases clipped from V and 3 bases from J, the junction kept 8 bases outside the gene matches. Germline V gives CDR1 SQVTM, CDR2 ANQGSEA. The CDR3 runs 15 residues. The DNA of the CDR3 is TGCAGCGTTGAATCGAGCGGGAGCAGGAAAGAGACCCAGTACTTC. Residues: CSVESSGSRKETQYF. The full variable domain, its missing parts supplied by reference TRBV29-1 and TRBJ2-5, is SAVISQKPSRDICQRGTSLTIQCQVDSQVTMMFWYRQQPGQSLTLIATANQGSEATYESGFVIDKFPISRPNLTFSTLTVSNMSPEDSSIYLCSVESSGSRKETQYFGPGTRLLVL.

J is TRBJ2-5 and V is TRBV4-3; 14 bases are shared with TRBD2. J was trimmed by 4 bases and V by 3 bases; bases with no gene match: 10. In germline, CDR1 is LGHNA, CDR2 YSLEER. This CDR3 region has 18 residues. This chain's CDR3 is CASSQYGTSGRMGETQYF. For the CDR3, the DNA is TGCGCCAGCAGCCAGTATGGGACTAGCGGGAGAATGGGAGAGACCCAGTACTTC.

The CDR3 DNA follows: TGCGCCAGCAGCTTGAGCAACTCTGGGGCCAACGTCCTGACTTTC. Residues: CASSLSNSGANVLTF. This chain connects TRBV5-1 to TRBJ2-6, with D unresolved. The germline CDR1 and CDR2 sequences are SGHRS and YFSETQ. Trimming shortened V by 1 base and J by 0 bases, and 5 bases separated the two germline ends. The length of the CDR3 is 15 residues.

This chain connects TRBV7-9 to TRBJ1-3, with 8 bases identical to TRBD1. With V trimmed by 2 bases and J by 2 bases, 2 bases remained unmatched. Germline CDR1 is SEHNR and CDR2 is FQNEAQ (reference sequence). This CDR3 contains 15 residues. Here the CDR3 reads CASSLQGAPGNTIYF. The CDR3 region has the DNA TGTGCCAGCAGCTTACAGGGGGCTCCTGGAAACACCATATATTTT.

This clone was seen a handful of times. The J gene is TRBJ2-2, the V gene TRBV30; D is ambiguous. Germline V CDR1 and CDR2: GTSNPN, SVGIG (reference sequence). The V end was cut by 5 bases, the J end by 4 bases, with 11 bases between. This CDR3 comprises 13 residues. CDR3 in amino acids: CAWVSLGTGELFF. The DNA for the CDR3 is TGTGCCTGGGTATCCCTGGGCACCGGGGAGCTGTTTTTT.

This chain's CDR3 is CASSHTPLRAQETQYF. The CDR3 DNA is TGTGCCAGCAGCCACACCCCCCTCAGGGCCCAAGAGACCCAGTACTTC. The rearrangement links TRBV5-4 to TRBJ2-5, with D maybe TRBD1 (5 bases). The CDR3 is 16 amino acids. The germline CDR1 and CDR2 sequences are SGHNT and YYREEE (reference sequence). Trimming pared 4 bases from V and 1 base from J, leaving 17 bases between.

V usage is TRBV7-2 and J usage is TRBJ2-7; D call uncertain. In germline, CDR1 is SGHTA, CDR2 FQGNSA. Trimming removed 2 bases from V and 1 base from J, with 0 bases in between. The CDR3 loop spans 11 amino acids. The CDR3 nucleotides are TGTGCCAGCAGCTTATCCTACGAGCAGTACTTC. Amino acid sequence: CASSLSYEQYF.

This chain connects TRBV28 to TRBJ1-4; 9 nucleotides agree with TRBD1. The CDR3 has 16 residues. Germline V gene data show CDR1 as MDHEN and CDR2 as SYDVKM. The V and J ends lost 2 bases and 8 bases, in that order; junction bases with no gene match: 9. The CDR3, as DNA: TGTGCCAGCAGTTTAATCGCACAGGGGGCGCAGGAAAAACTGTTTTTT. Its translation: CASSLIAQGAQEKLFF. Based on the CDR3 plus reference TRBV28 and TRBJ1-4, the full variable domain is DVKVTQSSRYLVKRTGEKVFLECVQDMDHENMFWYRQDPGLGLRLIYFSYDVKMKEKGDIPEGYSVSREKKERFSLILESASTNQTSMYLCASSLIAQGAQEKLFFGSGTQLSVL.

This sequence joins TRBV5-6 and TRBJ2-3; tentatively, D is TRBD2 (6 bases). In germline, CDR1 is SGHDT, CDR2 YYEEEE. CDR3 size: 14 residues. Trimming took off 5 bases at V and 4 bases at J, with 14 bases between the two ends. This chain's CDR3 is CASSPGGAPDTQYF. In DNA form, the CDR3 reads TGTGCCAGCAGTCCCGGCGGGGCCCCAGATACGCAGTATTTT.

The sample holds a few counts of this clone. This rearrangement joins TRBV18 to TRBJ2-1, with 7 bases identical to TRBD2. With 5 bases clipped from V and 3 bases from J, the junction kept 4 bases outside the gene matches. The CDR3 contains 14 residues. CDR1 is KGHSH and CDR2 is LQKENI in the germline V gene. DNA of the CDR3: TGTGCCAGCTCAAGGGCTAGCGGCTACAATGAGCAGTTCTTC. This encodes CASSRASGYNEQFF.

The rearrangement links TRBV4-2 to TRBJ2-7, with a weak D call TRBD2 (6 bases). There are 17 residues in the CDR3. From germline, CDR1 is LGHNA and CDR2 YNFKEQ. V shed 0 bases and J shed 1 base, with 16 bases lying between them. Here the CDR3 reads CASSQDSPGEISYEQYF. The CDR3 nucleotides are TGTGCCAGCAGCCAAGATTCCCCGGGAGAGATATCCTACGAGCAGTACTTC.